Listed here are 8 T cell receptor beta chains from one sample, sequenced in a study of response to subunit inactivated influenza vaccine. One entry per CDR3 protein, called by TCRdb with MiXCR from the RT-PCR reads. This table holds approximately 570,000 distinct CDR3 sequences, less than 10% found once. Sequencing used PBMCs from blood, obtained around 25 months after vaccination. These receptors originate from a man in his fifties or sixties who received an inactivated influenza vaccine.

V gene TRBV12-3 or TRBV12-4 combines with J gene TRBJ1-6; D is unclear. Trimming pared 3 bases from V and 9 bases from J, leaving 15 bases between. The CDR3 consists of 15 residues. The CDR3 loop is CASSFLQLNGSPLHF. The CDR3 coding sequence is TGTGCCAGCAGTTTCCTACAGCTAAATGGTTCACCCCTCCACTTT.

This clonotype has a handful of counts. V is TRBV6-2 or TRBV6-3 and J is TRBJ2-5; 8 bases are a match to TRBD1. CDR3 size: 14 residues. From germline, CDR1 is MNHEY and CDR2 SVGEGT. With V trimmed by 5 bases and J by 5 bases, 7 bases remained unmatched. This chain's CDR3 is CASSRAGQGETQYF. The CDR3 nucleotides read TGTGCCAGCAGTCGAGCCGGACAGGGCGAGACCCAGTACTTC.

This clonotype has a handful of counts. The chain couples TRBV7-2 to TRBJ2-3; 8 bases line up with TRBD2. The germline V gene has CDR1 SGHTA and CDR2 FQGNSA. There are 15 residues in the CDR3. V was pared by 0 bases and J by 7 bases, with 6 bases of the junction left unmatched. CDR3 loop: CASSLASGGLNTQYF. The CDR3 DNA follows: TGTGCCAGCAGCTTAGCCAGCGGGGGACTCAATACGCAGTATTTT.

This clonotype was observed a handful of times. The J gene is TRBJ2-1, the V gene TRBV6-5; D may be TRBD2 (6 bases). CDR1 and CDR2 (germline): MNHEY, SVGAGI. The ends were cut back, 5 bases at V and 7 bases at J, with 9 bases in the middle. The CDR3 runs to 12 residues. As DNA, the CDR3 is TGTGCCAGCAGTGGGGGGTTGAATGAGCAGTTCTTC. It encodes CASSGGLNEQFF.

The V and J genes are TRBV20-1 and TRBJ2-1; 8 bases align to TRBD2. The V segment lost 5 bases and the J segment 0 bases; nucleotides outside the gene matches: 3. CDR3 length: 14 residues. Germline V gives CDR1 DFQATT, CDR2 SNEGSKA (reference sequence). In DNA, the CDR3 is TGCAGTGCTGGAAGCGGGAGCTCCTACAATGAGCAGTTCTTC. It specifies CSAGSGSSYNEQFF.

In its sample, this clonotype was seen a few times. The V and J genes are TRBV10-3 and TRBJ2-7; no clear D. The CDR3 is made up of 13 amino acids. Germline loops: CDR1 ENHRY, CDR2 SYGVKD. V lost 3 bases to trimming and J lost 4 bases, with 10 bases between them. This CDR3 reads CAISDPKKYEQYF. The CDR3 DNA is TGTGCCATCAGTGACCCCAAAAAGTACGAGCAGTACTTC.

This rearrangement joins TRBV25-1 to TRBJ2-7, with D uncertain. Germline V gene sequence: CDR1 MGHDK, CDR2 SYGVNS. Trimming cost V 2 bases and J 4 bases, with 9 bases left between them. The CDR3 extends over 13 amino acids. The CDR3 loop reads CASSEVQAYEQYF. Written as DNA, the CDR3 is TGTGCCAGCAGTGAAGTGCAGGCTTACGAGCAGTACTTC.

The chain joins TRBV6-2 or TRBV6-3 to TRBJ2-1; D gene unclear. Trimming took off 7 bases at V and 9 bases at J, with 16 bases between the two ends. In germline, CDR1 is MNHEY, CDR2 SVGEGT. There are 13 residues in the CDR3. For the CDR3, the DNA is TGTGCCAGCAACTTACCAACTCCCGGTGAGCAGTTCTTC. Protein product: CASNLPTPGEQFF.